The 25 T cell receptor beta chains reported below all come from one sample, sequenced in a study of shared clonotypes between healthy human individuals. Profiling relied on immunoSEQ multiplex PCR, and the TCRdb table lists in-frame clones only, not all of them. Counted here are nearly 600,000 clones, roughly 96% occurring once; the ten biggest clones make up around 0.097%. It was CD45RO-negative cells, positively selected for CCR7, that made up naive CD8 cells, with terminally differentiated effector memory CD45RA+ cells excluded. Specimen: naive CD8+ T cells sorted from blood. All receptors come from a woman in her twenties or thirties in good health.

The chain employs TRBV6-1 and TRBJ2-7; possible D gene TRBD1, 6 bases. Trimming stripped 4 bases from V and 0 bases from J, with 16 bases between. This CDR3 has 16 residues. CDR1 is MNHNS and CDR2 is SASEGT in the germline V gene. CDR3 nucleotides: TGTGCCAGCAGTGCAAAATCCGGGACAAACTCCTACGAGCAGTACTTC. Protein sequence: CASSAKSGTNSYEQYF.

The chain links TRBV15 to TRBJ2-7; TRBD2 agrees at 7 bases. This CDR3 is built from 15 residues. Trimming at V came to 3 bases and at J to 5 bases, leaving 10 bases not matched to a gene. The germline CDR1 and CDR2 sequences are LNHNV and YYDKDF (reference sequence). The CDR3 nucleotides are TGTGCCACCAGCAGCGCGGAGGGAGGGCCCGACGAGCAGTACTTC. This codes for CATSSAEGGPDEQYF.

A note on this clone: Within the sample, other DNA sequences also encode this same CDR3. CDR3 nucleotides: TGTGCCAGCAGCTTAGTTAGCGGGAGCTCCTACGAGCAGTACTTC. It translates to CASSLVSGSSYEQYF. The chain links TRBV7-9 to TRBJ2-7; 9 nucleotides match TRBD2. With 1 base clipped from V and 0 bases from J, the junction kept 1 base outside the gene matches. CDR1 and CDR2 (germline): SEHNR, FQNEAQ (reference sequence). The CDR3 has 15 amino acids.

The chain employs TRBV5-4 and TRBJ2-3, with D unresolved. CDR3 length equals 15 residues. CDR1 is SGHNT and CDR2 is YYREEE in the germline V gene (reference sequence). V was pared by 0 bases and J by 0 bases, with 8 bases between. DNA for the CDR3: TGTGCCAGCAGCTTGGGCGCCCCTAGCACAGATACGCAGTATTTT. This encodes CASSLGAPSTDTQYF.

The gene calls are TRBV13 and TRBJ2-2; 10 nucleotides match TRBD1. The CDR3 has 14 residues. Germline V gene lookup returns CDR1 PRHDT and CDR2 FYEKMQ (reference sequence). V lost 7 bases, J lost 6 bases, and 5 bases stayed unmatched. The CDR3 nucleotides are TGTGCCAGCATGGGACAGGGGAGGCCCGGGGAGCTGTTTTTT. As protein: CASMGQGRPGELFF.

This CDR3 is CASSFIRGGEKLFF. In DNA, the CDR3 is TGTGCCAGCAGTTTCATAAGGGGTGGGGAAAAACTGTTTTTT. The V gene is TRBV27, the J gene TRBJ1-4, with TRBD1 as a possible D gene (5 bases). The V and J ends lost 3 bases and 8 bases respectively, with 13 bases between them. Germline CDR1 MNHEY, CDR2 SMNVEV (reference sequence). This CDR3 contains 14 residues.

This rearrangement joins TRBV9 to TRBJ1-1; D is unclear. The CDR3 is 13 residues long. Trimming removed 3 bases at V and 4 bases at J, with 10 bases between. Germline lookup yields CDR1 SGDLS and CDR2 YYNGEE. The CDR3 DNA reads TGTGCCAGCAGCGGAGGGTTGAGCACTGAAGCTTTCTTT. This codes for CASSGGLSTEAFF. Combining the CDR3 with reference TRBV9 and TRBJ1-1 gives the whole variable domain DSGVTQTPKHLITATGQRVTLRCSPRSGDLSVYWYQQSLDQGLQFLIQYYNGEERAKGNILERFSAQQFPDLHSELNLSSLELGDSALYFCASSGGLSTEAFFGQGTRLTVV.

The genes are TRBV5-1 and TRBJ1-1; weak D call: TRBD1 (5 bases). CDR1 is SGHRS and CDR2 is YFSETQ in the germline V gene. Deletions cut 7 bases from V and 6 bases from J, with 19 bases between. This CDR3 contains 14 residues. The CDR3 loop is CASASGPPRAEAFF. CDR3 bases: TGCGCCAGCGCCTCGGGACCGCCAAGGGCTGAAGCTTTCTTT.

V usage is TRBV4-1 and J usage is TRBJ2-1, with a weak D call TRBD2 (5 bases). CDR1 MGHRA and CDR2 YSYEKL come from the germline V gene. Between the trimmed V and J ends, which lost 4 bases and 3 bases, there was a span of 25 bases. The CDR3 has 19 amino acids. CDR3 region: CASSRFRKGSGKNYNEQFF. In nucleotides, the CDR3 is TGCGCCAGCAGCCGCTTCCGGAAGGGATCGGGAAAAAACTACAATGAGCAGTTCTTC.

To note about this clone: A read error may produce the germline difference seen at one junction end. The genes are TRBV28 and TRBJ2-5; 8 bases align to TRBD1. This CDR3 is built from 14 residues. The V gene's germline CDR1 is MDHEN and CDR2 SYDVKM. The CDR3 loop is CATKSRGHQETQYF. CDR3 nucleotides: TGTGCCACCAAAAGCAGGGGGCACCAGGAGACCCAGTACTTC.

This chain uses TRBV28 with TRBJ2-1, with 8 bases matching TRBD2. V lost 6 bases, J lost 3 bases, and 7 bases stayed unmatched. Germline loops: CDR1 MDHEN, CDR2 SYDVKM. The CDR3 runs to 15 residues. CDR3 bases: TGTGCCAGCAGAGACGGGACTAGAGGCTACAATGAGCAGTTCTTC. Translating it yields CASRDGTRGYNEQFF.

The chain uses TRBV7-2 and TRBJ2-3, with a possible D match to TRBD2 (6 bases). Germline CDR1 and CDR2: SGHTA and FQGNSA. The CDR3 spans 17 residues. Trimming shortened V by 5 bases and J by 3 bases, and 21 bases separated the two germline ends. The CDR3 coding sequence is TGTGCCAGCAGCCCCACGGGACTTCCCCTCTGGACAGATACGCAGTATTTT. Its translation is CASSPTGLPLWTDTQYF. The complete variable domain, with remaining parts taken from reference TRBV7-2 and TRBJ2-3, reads GAGVSQSPSNKVTEKGKDVELRCDPISGHTALYWYRQSLGQGLEFLIYFQGNSAPDKSGLPSDRFSAERTGGSVSTLTIQRTQQEDSAVYLCASSPTGLPLWTDTQYFGPGTRLTVL.

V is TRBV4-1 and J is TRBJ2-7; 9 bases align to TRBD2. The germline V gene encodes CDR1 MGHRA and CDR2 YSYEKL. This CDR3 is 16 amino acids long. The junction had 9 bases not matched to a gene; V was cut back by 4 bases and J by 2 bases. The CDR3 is CASSLNSGGEPYEQYF. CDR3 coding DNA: TGCGCCAGCAGCCTCAATAGCGGGGGTGAACCCTACGAGCAGTACTTC.

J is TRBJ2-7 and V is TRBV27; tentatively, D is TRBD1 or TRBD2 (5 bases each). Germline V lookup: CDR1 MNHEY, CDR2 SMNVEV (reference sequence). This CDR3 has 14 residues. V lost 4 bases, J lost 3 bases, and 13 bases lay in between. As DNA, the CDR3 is TGTGCCAGCAGTTCATCAGGGAGTCGCTACGAGCAGTACTTC. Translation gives CASSSSGSRYEQYF.

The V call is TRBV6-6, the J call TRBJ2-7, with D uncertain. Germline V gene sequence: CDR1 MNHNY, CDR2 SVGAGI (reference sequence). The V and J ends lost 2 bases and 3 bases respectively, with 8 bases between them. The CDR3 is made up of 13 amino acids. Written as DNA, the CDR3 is TGTGCCAGCAGTTACGGGCCAGACTACGAGCAGTACTTC. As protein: CASSYGPDYEQYF.

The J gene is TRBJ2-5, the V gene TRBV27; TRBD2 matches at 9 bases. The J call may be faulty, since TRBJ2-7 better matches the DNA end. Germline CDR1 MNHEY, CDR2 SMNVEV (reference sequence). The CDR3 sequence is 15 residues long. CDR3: CASSTLAGDSYEQYF. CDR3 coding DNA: TGTGCCAGCAGTACCTTAGCGGGGGACTCCTACGAGCAGTACTTC.

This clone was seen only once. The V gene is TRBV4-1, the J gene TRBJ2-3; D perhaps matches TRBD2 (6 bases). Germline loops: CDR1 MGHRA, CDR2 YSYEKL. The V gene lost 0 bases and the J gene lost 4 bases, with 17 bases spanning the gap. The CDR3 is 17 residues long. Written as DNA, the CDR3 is TGCGCCAGCAGCCAAGATGTGGAAGCGGGTCCCGCAGATACGCAGTATTTT. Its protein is CASSQDVEAGPADTQYF.

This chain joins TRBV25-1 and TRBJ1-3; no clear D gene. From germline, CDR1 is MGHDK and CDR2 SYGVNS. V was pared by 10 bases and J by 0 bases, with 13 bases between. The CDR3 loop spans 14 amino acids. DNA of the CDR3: TGTGCCACCGCCCTACGTTACTCTGGAAACACCATATATTTT. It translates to CATALRYSGNTIYF.

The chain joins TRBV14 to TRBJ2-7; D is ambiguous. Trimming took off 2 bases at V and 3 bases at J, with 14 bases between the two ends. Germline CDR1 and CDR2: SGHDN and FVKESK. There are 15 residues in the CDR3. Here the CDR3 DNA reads TGTGCCAGCAGCCAAACGATCGACGCGAGCTACGAGCAGTACTTC. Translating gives CASSQTIDASYEQYF.

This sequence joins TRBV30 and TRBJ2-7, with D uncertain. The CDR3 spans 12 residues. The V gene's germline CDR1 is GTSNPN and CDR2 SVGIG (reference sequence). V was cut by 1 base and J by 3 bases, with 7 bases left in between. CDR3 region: CAWSDRSYEQYF. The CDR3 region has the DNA TGTGCCTGGAGTGACCGGAGCTACGAGCAGTACTTC.

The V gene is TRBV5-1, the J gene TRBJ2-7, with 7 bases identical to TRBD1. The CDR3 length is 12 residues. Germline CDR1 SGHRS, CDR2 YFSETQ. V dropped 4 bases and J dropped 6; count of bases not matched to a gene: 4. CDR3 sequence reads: CASSTTGLEQYF. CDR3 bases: TGCGCCAGCAGCACGACAGGGCTCGAGCAGTACTTC.

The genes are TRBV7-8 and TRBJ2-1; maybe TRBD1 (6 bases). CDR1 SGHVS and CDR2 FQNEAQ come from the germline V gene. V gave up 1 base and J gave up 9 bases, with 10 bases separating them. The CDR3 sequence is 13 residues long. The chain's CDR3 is CASSLELGGEQFF. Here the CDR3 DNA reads TGTGCCAGCAGCTTAGAACTAGGGGGTGAGCAGTTCTTC.

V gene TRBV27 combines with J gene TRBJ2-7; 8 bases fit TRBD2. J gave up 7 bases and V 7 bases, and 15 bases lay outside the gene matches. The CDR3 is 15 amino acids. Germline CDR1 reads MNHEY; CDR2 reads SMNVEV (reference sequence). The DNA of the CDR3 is TGTGCCAGCACTCCACGGGGGGGAGGAACTTTAGAGCAGTACTTC. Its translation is CASTPRGGGTLEQYF.

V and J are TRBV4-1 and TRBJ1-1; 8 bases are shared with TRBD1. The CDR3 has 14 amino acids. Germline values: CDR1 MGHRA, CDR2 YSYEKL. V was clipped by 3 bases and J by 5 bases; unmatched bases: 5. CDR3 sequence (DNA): TGCGCCAGCAGCCAGAGGACAGGGTTTACTGAAGCTTTCTTT. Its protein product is CASSQRTGFTEAFF.

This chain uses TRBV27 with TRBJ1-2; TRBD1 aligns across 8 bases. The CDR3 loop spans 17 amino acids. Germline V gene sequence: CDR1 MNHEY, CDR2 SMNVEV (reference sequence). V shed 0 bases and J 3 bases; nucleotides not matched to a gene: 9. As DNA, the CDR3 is TGTGCCAGCAGTTTATCGCCCGGGACAGGTTCTTACTATGGCTACACCTTC. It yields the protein CASSLSPGTGSYYGYTF.